This is a list of T cell receptor beta chains from one sample in a study of identical twins. TCRdb recomputed calls from the 5' RACE reads with MiXCR, one row per CDR3 protein. The sample lists 690,000 or so distinct CDR3 sequences; around 6% were seen once. The sequencing input was naive T cells sorted from blood. The origin of the receptors is a man aged 18 to 30 in good health. Each CDR3 is given without its conserved first and last residue.

j_gene | v_gene | CDR3aa
TRBJ2-3 | TRBV12-3/TRBV12-4 | ASPTWPLRDTQY
TRBJ2-2 | TRBV27 | ASKLTGGGELF
TRBJ2-5 | TRBV4-1 | ASSQDLGFQRETQY
TRBJ2-1 | TRBV7-9 | ASSSTSRLAGHGEQF
TRBJ2-1 | TRBV9 | ASSVLAGGWEQF
TRBJ2-3 | TRBV29-1 | SATTGSSTDTQY
TRBJ2-3 | TRBV25-1 | ASSSGAGGPNTDTQY
TRBJ2-5 | TRBV4-2 | ASSQVLAGRVATQY
TRBJ2-6 | TRBV7-6 | ASSYGTGPSGANVLT
TRBJ2-1 | TRBV11-2 | ASSLELGALENEQF
TRBJ2-2 | TRBV6-1 | ASLKQANTGELF
TRBJ2-5 | TRBV12-3/TRBV12-4 | ASRVEETQY
TRBJ1-2 | TRBV5-5 | ASSFLRGYT
TRBJ1-4 | TRBV6-1 | ASRGRDGNEKLF
TRBJ1-2 | TRBV6-4 | ASSDGNYGYT
TRBJ2-3 | TRBV5-1 | ASSLGSGRFADTQY
TRBJ2-7 | TRBV27 | ASSERGTGAYEQY
TRBJ2-1 | TRBV20-1 | SARTTLAPSYNEQF
TRBJ2-5 | TRBV12-3/TRBV12-4 | ASSVETGLQETQY
TRBJ2-3 | TRBV20-1 | SAYGQGEATDTQY
TRBJ2-3 | TRBV12-3/TRBV12-4 | ASLDRRVSTDTQY
TRBJ2-5 | TRBV9 | ASSAWGGTSLQETQY
TRBJ1-3 | TRBV12-3/TRBV12-4 | ASSGDREDSGNTIY
TRBJ2-3 | TRBV5-5 | ASSLDRTSATDTQY
TRBJ2-4 | TRBV6-1 | ASSERTGGKNIQY
TRBJ2-3 | TRBV20-1 | SARNIGTRRDYSTDTQY
TRBJ2-3 | TRBV10-3 | ANGPGQGVADTQY
TRBJ1-4 | TRBV20-1 | SANSQTGKLF
TRBJ2-5 | TRBV7-9 | ASVSLDSLQETQY
TRBJ2-5 | TRBV7-2 | ASSLGAPQTQY
TRBJ2-1 | TRBV7-8 | ASSLGASGGLRYNEQF
TRBJ2-7 | TRBV24-1 | ATSAGSYEQY
TRBJ2-7 | TRBV5-6 | ASTERGGSSYEQY
TRBJ2-7 | TRBV20-1 | SVTEGPWDEQY
TRBJ2-3 | TRBV27 | ASSLTAWSTDTQY
TRBJ1-1 | TRBV4-3 | ASSQDVGGWTEAF
TRBJ2-6 | TRBV7-9 | ASTPDSTNVLT
TRBJ1-5 | TRBV29-1 | SVGTFDNQPQH
TRBJ1-2 | TRBV5-1 | ASSDTQGYYGYT
TRBJ2-3 | TRBV2 | ASSRRNSADTQY
TRBJ2-2 | TRBV4-1 | ASSQSPGLAATGELF
TRBJ2-1 | TRBV28 | ASTPGLSLRDEQF
TRBJ2-1 | TRBV29-1 | SVEGTGLYNEQF
TRBJ2-1 | TRBV14 | ASSQGGPNNEQF
TRBJ1-3 | TRBV15 | ATSRGRDRRISGNTIY
TRBJ2-1 | TRBV19 | ASRLAGGSSYEQF
TRBJ1-1 | TRBV4-2 | ASSQSGVSNEAF
TRBJ2-5 | TRBV7-9 | ASSVDRGRHQETQY
TRBJ2-1 | TRBV20-1 | SAASGTYNEQF
TRBJ2-7 | TRBV7-2 | ASSLGPGREQY
TRBJ2-1 | TRBV9 | ASSPRGDLDNEQF
TRBJ1-1 | TRBV12-3/TRBV12-4 | ASSRANTEAF
TRBJ2-1 | TRBV12-3/TRBV12-4 | ASSYTSYNEQF
TRBJ2-1 | TRBV28 | ASSTPPVEQF
TRBJ2-3 | TRBV3-1 | ASSQGGPADTQY
TRBJ2-7 | TRBV4-3 | ASSPGGRLAGDYEQY
TRBJ2-7 | TRBV20-1 | SARDSAVSYEQY
TRBJ1-2 | TRBV12-5 | ASGFQDYGYT
TRBJ2-5 | TRBV24-1 | ATRERQGSGETQY